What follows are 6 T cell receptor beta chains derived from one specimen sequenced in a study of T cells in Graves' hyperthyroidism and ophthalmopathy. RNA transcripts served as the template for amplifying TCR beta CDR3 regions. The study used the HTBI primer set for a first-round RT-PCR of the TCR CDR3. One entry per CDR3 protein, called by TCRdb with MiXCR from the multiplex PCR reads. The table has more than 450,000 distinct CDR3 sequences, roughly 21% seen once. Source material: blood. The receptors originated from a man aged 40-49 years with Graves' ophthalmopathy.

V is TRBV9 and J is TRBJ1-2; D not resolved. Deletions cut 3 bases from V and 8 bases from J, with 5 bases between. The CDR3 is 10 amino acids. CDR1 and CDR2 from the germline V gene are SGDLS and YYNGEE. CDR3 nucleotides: TGTGCCAGCAGCGGTAGGGGCTACACCTTC. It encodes CASSGRGYTF. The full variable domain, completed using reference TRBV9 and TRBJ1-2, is DSGVTQTPKHLITATGQRVTLRCSPRSGDLSVYWYQQSLDQGLQFLIQYYNGEERAKGNILERFSAQQFPDLHSELNLSSLELGDSALYFCASSGRGYTFGSGTRLTVV.

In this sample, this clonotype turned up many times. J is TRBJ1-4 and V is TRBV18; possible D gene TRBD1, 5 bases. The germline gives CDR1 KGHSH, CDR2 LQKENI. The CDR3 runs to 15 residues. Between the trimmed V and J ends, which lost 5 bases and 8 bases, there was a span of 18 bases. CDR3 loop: CASSTLRDAGEKLFF. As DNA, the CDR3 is TGTGCCAGCTCAACACTCAGGGACGCGGGCGAAAAACTGTTTTTT.

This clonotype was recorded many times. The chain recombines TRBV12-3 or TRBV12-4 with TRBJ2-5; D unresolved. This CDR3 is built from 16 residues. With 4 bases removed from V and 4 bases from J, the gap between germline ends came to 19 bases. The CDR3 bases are TGTGCCAGCAGTTCCACCCGCGGCCAGATGGGAGAGACCCAGTACTTC. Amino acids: CASSSTRGQMGETQYF.

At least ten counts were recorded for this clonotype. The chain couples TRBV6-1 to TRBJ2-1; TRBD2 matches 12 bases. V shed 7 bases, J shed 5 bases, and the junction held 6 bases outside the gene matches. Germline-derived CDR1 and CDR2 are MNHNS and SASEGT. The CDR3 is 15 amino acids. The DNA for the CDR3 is TGTGCCAGCACCCCCGCTAGCGGGAGGGACAATGAGCAGTTCTTC. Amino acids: CASTPASGRDNEQFF.

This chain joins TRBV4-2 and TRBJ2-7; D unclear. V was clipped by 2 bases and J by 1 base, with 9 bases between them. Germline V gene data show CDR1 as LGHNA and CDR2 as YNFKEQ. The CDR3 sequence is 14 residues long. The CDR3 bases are TGTGCCAGCAGCCAATCCTTTATATCCTACGAGCAGTACTTC. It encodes CASSQSFISYEQYF.

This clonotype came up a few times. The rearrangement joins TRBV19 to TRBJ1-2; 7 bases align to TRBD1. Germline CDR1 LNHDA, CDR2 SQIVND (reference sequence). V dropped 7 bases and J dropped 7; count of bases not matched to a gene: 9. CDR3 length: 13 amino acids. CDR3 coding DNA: TGTGCCAGTACGCTAAACGCAGGGGGTGGCTACACCTTC. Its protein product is CASTLNAGGGYTF. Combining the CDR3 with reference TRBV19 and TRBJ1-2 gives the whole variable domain DGGITQSPKYLFRKEGQNVTLSCEQNLNHDAMYWYRQDPGQGLRLIYYSQIVNDFQKGDIAEGYSVSREKKESFPLTVTSAQKNPTAFYLCASTLNAGGGYTFGSGTRLTVV.